This entry features one T cell receptor beta chain sequence. A multiplex PCR was run with 60 Vbeta primers and 13 Jbeta primers. Sequencing used immunoSEQ multiplex PCR; TCRdb keeps in-frame clones, though not all of them. The repertoire includes 110,000 to 150,000 clones, 70% to 85% of them detected once, and around 9.7% sits in the top ten. The data are from a study of cytomegalovirus exposure and HLA in healthy donors. Germline CDR1 MGHRA, CDR2 YSYEKL. The ends lost 1 base at V and 2 bases at J; junction bases unmatched: 5. The CDR3 is made up of 16 amino acids. The specimen was PBMCs. V usage is TRBV4-1 and J usage is TRBJ2-7; 10 bases align to TRBD1. The TCR originated in a woman in her sixties in good health and CMV-seropositive. The CDR3 nucleotides read TGCGCCAGCAGCCAAGGAGGGGGACAGGGGACCTACGAGCAGTACTTC. This encodes CASSQGGGQGTYEQYF.